The entry that follows covers one T cell receptor (beta chain) sequence. Which antigen it targets is not known. No base quality values were provided; no much bigger clone lies one nucleotide off. Patients with autoimmune disease history or receiving systemic immunosuppression were excluded from the trial. Peripheral blood for TCR sequencing was drawn from every dose cohort at baseline, at cycle 4 day 1 and at cycle 7 day 1. Samples were obtained from an open-label, multicenter, first-in-human phase I dose-escalation trial of ivuxolimab. Adults with locally advanced or metastatic head and neck squamous cell, hepatocellular, melanoma or renal cell carcinoma were enrolled in the trial. Before TCR sequencing, CD4+ and CD8+ T cells were separately sorted from peripheral blood. This entry belongs to a study of OX40 agonist ivuxolimab in advanced cancers. At the level of the whole study: Ivuxolimab was a fully human IgG2 agonistic monoclonal antibody targeting the costimulatory receptor OX40 (CD134). Intravenous ivuxolimab was administered to patients every 2 weeks at six dose levels: 0.01, 0.1, 0.3, 1.5, 3 and 10 mg/kg. Among the 50 to 55 dose-escalation patients, some 19 had hepatocellular carcinoma, 15 or so melanoma, 9 renal cell carcinoma and 9 head and neck cancer. A male proportion of under 85% and a mean age of approximately 62 years, ranging from roughly 23 to 90, were recorded for the dose-escalation cohort. Patients were allowed to have had prior anti-PD-1, anti-PD-L1 or anti-CTLA-4 therapy, and more than 30% of the dose-escalation patients had previously received checkpoint inhibitors. Partial responses occurred in three dose-escalation patients, of whom one had hepatocellular carcinoma and two had cutaneous melanoma. The purpose of peripheral TCRbeta sequencing was to test whether ivuxolimab changed TCR sequence diversity and led to clonal T-cell expansion. The paper describes the monotherapy dose-escalation part (N of about 47 patients) of the phase I trial of ivuxolimab. Study-level results and caveats: At doses of 0.1 to 3.0 mg/kg, clonal expansion of both CD4+ and CD8+ T cells in blood was seen between baseline and week 6. Which antigens the clonally expanded peripheral T cells were specific for was not determined. In the 0.1-3.0 mg/kg groups, partial responders were among the patients with the lowest normalized peripheral clonal expansion, particularly in CD8+ T cells. Low levels of normalized T-cell clonal expansion were also shown by some nonresponding patients. After ivuxolimab, expanded clones were on average more numerous among CD8+ T cells than among CD4+ T cells.

To sequence the TCRbeta CDR3 region, genomic DNA was isolated from the sorted cells. TCRbeta CDR3 regions were sequenced using the immunoSEQ Assay. Entries here come from immuneACCESS through TCRdb and include only in-frame sequences with V and J called. Some clones fail to appear in such tables; in the studies checked, an unresolved V gene covers under half of the shortfall, and the cause of the remainder is unknown. Across this sample there are around 64,000 clones, with about 85% seen only once. The ten largest account for approximately 1.3% of the sample. Trimming at the junction amounts to 4 bases on V and 4 bases on J, and the germline ends lie 13 bases apart. Inclusive of the bounding cysteine and phenylalanine, the CDR3 is 14 residues long. This entry keeps only the CDR3 DNA: 42 bases, framed from base 1. CDR1 and CDR2, looked up from the germline V gene, are SGHVS and FQNEAQ.

This clonotype was obtained from an adult with an advanced solid tumor such as melanoma, head and neck, liver or kidney cancer. The sample consisted of CD4+ or CD8+ T cells sorted from blood, taken in a trial of the OX40 agonist ivuxolimab. The chain is made from TRBV7-8 and TRBJ1-1, and TRBD1 may be the D gene, going by 5 matching bases. CDR3 loop: CASSSGTRSTEAFF. The nucleotide sequence is TGTGCCAGCAGCTCCGGGACTCGATCCACTGAAGCTTTCTTT. The full variable domain, completed from the reference TRBV7-8 and TRBJ1-1 proteins outside the CDR3, reads GAGVSQSPRYKVAKRGQDVALRCDPISGHVSLFWYQQALGQGPEFLTYFQNEAQLDKSGLPSDRFFAERPEGSVSTLKIQRTQQEDSAVYLCASSSGTRSTEAFFGQGTRLTVV.